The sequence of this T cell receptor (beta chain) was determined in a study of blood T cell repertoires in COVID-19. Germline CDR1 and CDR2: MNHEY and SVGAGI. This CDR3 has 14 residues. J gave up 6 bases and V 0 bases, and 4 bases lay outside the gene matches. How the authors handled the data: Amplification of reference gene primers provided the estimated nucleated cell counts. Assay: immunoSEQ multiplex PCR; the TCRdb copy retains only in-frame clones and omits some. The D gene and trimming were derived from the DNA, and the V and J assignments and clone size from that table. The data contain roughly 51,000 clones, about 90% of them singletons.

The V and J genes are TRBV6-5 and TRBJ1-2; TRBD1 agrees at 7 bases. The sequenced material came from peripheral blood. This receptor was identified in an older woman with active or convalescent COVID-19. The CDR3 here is CASSYSATGNGYTF. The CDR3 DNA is TGTGCCAGCAGTTACTCTGCGACAGGGAATGGCTACACCTTC.